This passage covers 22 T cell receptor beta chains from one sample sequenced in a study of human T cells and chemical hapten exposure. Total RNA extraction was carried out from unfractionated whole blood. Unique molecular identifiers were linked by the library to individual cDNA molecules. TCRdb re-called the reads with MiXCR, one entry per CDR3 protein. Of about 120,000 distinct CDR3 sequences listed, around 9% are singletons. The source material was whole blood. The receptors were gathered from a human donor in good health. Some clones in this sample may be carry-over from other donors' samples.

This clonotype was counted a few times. This chain's CDR3 is CASSVGRGRSVYEQYF. The CDR3 bases are TGTGCCAGCAGCGTAGGGAGGGGGCGCTCAGTCTACGAGCAGTACTTC. The chain recombines TRBV9 with TRBJ2-7; TRBD1 might be the D (7 bases). V shed 0 bases and J shed 3 bases, with 16 bases lying between them. This CDR3 spans 16 amino acids. Germline CDR1 and CDR2: SGDLS and YYNGEE.

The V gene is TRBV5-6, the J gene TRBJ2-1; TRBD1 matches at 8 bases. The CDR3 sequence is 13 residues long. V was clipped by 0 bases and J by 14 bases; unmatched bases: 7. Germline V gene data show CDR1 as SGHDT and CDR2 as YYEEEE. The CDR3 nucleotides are TGTGCCAGCAGCTTGGCCCCGCAGGGGGCGAAGTTCTTC. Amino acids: CASSLAPQGAKFF.

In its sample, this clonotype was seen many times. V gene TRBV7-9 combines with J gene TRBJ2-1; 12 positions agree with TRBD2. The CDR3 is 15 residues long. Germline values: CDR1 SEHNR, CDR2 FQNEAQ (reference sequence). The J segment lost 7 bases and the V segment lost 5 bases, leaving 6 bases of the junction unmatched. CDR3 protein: CASSPRLAGDNEQFF. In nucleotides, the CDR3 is TGTGCCAGCAGCCCTCGACTAGCGGGAGATAATGAGCAGTTCTTC.

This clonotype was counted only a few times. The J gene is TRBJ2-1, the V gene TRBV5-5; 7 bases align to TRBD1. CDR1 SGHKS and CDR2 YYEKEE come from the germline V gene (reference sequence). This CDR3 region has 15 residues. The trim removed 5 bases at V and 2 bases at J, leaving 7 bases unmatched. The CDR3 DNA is TGTGCCAGCAGGCCATTCCAGGGGGCCTACAATGAGCAGTTCTTC. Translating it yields CASRPFQGAYNEQFF.

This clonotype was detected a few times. CDR3 DNA sequence: TGTGCCTGGGGGAGGGACGAGGGTCAGCCCCAGCATTTT. Translation gives CAWGRDEGQPQHF. V gene TRBV30 combines with J gene TRBJ1-5, with D tentatively TRBD1 (5 bases). The CDR3 extends over 13 amino acids. V lost 5 bases to trimming and J lost 6 bases, with 14 bases between them. Germline V CDR1 and CDR2: GTSNPN, SVGIG (reference sequence).

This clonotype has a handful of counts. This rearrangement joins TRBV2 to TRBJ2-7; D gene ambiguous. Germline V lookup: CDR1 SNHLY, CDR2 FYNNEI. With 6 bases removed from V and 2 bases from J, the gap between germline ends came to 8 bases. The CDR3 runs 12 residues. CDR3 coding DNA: TGTGCCAGCAGGGACGGACCCTACGAGCAGTACTTC. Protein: CASRDGPYEQYF.

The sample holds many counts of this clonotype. The CDR3 region has the DNA TGCAGCGTTGAAGAAGCGGGAGCCGGAGATACGCAGTATTTT. Its protein product is CSVEEAGAGDTQYF. The chain joins TRBV29-1 to TRBJ2-3; 8 bases are shared with TRBD2. The CDR3 loop spans 14 amino acids. Germline CDR1 and CDR2: SQVTM and ANQGSEA. Losses at the gene ends were 0 bases for V and 5 bases for J; bases not matched to a gene: 4.

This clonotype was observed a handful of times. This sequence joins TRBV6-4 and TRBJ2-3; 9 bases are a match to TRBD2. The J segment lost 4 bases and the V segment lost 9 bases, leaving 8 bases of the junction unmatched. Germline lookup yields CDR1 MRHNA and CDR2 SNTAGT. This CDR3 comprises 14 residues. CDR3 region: CASSPRGGADTQYF. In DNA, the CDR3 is TGTGCCAGTTCCCCGCGGGGGGGTGCAGATACGCAGTATTTT.

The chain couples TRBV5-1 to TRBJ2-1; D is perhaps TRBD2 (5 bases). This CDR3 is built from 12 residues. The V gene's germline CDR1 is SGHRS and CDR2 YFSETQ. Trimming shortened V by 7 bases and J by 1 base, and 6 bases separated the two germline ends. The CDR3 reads CASGLSYNEQFF. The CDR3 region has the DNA TGCGCCAGCGGACTTTCCTACAATGAGCAGTTCTTC.

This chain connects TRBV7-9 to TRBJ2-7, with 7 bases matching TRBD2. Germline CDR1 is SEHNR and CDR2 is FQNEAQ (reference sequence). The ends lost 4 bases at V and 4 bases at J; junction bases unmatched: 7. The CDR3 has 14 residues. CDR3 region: CASSYGLGGYEQYF. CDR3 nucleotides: TGTGCCAGCAGCTACGGACTAGGAGGTTACGAGCAGTACTTC.

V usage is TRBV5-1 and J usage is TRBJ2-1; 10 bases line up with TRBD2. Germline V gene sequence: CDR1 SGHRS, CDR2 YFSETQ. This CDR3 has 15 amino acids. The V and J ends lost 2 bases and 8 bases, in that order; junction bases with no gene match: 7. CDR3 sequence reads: CASSLLAGTSDEQFF. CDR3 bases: TGCGCCAGCAGCTTACTAGCGGGAACGTCGGATGAGCAGTTCTTC. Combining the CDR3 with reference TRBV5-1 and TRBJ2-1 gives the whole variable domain KAGVTQTPRYLIKTRGQQVTLSCSPISGHRSVSWYQQTPGQGLQFLFEYFSETQRNKGNFPGRFSGRQFSNSRSEMNVSTLELGDSALYLCASSLLAGTSDEQFFGPGTRLTVL.

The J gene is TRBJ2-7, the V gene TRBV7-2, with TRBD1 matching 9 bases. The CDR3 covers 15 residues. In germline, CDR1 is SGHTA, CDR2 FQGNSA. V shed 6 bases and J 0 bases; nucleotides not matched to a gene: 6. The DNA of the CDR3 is TGTGCCAGCAGAACCGGGACAGGGACCTCCTACGAGCAGTACTTC. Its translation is CASRTGTGTSYEQYF.

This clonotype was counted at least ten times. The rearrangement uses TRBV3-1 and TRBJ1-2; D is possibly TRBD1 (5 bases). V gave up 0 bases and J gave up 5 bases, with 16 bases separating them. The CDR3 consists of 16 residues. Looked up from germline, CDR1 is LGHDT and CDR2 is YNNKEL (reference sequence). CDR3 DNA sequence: TGTGCCAGCAGCCAAGATATTTTGGAGGGGAGTTATGGCTACACCTTC. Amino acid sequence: CASSQDILEGSYGYTF.

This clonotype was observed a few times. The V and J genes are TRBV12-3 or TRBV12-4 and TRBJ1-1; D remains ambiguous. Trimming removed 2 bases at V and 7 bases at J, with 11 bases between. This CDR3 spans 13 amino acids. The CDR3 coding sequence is TGTGCCAGCAGTTTAAATTGGAGAGGTGAAGCTTTCTTT. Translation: CASSLNWRGEAFF.

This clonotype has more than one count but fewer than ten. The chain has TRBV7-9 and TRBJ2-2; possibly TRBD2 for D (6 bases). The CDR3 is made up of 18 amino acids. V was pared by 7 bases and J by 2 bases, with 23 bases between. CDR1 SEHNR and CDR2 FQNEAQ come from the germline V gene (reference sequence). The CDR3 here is CASIPEAAPGLNTGELFF. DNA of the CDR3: TGTGCCAGCATTCCTGAGGCCGCGCCGGGACTTAACACCGGGGAGCTGTTTTTT.

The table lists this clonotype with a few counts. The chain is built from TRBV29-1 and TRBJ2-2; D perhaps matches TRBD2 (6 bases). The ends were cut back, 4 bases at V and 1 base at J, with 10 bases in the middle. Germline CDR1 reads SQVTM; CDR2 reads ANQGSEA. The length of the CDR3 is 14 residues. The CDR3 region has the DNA TGCAGCGTTGTGGAGGGGAGGAACACCGGGGAGCTGTTTTTT. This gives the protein CSVVEGRNTGELFF.

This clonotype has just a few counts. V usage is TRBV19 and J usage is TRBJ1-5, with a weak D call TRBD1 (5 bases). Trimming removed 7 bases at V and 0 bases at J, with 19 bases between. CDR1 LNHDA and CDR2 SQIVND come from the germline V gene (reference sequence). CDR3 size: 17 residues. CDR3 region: CASTLRSPQDSNQPQHF. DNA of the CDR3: TGTGCCAGTACCCTCCGATCCCCACAGGATAGCAATCAGCCCCAGCATTTT.

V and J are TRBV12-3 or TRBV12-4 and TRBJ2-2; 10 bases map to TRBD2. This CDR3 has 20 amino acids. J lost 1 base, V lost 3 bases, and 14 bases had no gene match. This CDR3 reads CASSFDTRSLAGQNTGELFF. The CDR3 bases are TGTGCCAGCAGTTTTGACACCCGATCACTAGCGGGGCAGAACACCGGGGAGCTGTTTTTT.

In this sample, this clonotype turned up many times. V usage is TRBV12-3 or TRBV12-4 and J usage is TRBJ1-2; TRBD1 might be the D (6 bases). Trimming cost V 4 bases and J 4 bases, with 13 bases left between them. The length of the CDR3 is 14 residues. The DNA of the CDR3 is TGTGCCAGCAGTTCCTCAGGGGTCACCTATGGCTACACCTTC. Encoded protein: CASSSSGVTYGYTF.

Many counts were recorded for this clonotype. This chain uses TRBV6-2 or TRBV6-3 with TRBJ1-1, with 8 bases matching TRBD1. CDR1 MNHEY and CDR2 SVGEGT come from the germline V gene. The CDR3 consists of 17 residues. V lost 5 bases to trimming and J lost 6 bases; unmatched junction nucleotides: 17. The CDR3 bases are TGTGCCAGCAGTCTAGGAGGGTCAGGGGGCGCGAAGGCTGAAGCTTTCTTT. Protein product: CASSLGGSGGAKAEAFF.

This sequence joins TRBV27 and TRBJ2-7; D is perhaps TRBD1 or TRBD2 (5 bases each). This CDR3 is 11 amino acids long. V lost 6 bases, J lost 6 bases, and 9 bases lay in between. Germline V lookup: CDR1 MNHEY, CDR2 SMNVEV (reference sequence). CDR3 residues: CASRTGREQYF. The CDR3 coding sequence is TGTGCCAGCAGAACGGGACGCGAGCAGTACTTC.

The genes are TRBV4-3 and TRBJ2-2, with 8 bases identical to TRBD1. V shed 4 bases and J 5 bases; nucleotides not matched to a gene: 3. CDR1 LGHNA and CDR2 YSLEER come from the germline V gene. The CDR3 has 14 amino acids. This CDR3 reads CASSPGQGTGELFF. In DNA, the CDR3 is TGCGCCAGCAGCCCCGGACAGGGTACCGGGGAGCTGTTTTTT.